The clone carrying this T cell receptor beta chain was found a few times. Cohort 3 recovery required two negative PCRs, clearance, or symptom resolution. This specimen comes from a study of blood T cell repertoires in COVID-19. Study-wide background: Spain, Italy and the United States supplied samples that represented acute and convalescent COVID-19. Sources were T cells, B-cell-depleted T cells, or PBMCs; the material itself was cDNA or gDNA.

The germline CDR1 and CDR2 sequences are DFQATT and SNEGSKA (reference sequence). The CDR3 covers 13 residues. Trimming took off 3 bases at V and 2 bases at J, with 11 bases between the two ends. Repertoires were generated with immunoSEQ multiplex PCR, while TCRdb's copy carries only in-frame clones and drops some. The sample lists over 200,000 clones; over 75% were seen once. The V call is TRBV20-1, the J call TRBJ2-7; D is perhaps TRBD2 (6 bases). The clonotype originates from a man aged 18 to 29 who had recovered from COVID-19. Sequencing used PBMCs or T cells enriched from blood (not recorded which). The CDR3 loop reads CSASSGVAYEQYF. In DNA, the CDR3 is TGCAGTGCTAGTAGCGGTGTCGCCTACGAGCAGTACTTC.